This passage covers 28 T cell receptor beta chains from one sample sequenced in a study of T cells after yellow fever vaccination. A single record per CDR3 protein comes from TCRdb applying MiXCR to the 5' RACE reads. The table has hundreds of thousands of distinct CDR3 sequences, roughly a sixth seen once. The sample was PBMCs, taken about 5 days after the first yellow fever vaccination. The receptors were sampled from a young man who received the YFV17D yellow fever vaccine.

This chain joins TRBV2 and TRBJ2-2; no reliable D call. This CDR3 is built from 12 residues. Germline values: CDR1 SNHLY, CDR2 FYNNEI. The V gene lost 3 bases and the J gene lost 5 bases, with 4 bases spanning the gap. The CDR3 DNA reads as TGTGCCAGCAGTGACTTTACCGGGGAGCTGTTTTTT. Translating gives CASSDFTGELFF.

In this sample, this clonotype turned up a few times. The rearrangement uses TRBV29-1 and TRBJ1-5; possibly TRBD1 for D (6 bases). CDR3 length: 12 residues. CDR1 is SQVTM, CDR2 ANQGSEA, per germline. V was shortened by 4 bases and J by 3 bases, with 7 bases between the two germline ends. CDR3 sequence reads: CSVAGANQPQHF. The CDR3 nucleotides are TGCAGCGTTGCAGGGGCCAATCAGCCCCAGCATTTT.

CDR3 residues: CASSSPTTWGHSSQYF. In DNA form, the CDR3 reads TGTGCCAGCAGTTCGCCCACCACCTGGGGACACTCTTCGCAGTATTTT. The chain is built from TRBV27 and TRBJ2-3; TRBD1 is a possible D gene (6 bases). The CDR3 has 16 amino acids. CDR1 is MNHEY, CDR2 SMNVEV, per germline (reference sequence). Trimming stripped 4 bases from V and 10 bases from J, with 24 bases between.

This clonotype occurred a few times. The rearrangement uses TRBV12-3 or TRBV12-4 and TRBJ2-3; D unresolved. The CDR3 runs to 14 residues. V lost 5 bases, J lost 2 bases, and 11 bases lay in between. As DNA, the CDR3 is TGTGCCAGCAGTACACCGCTAATCACAGATACGCAGTATTTT. Translation: CASSTPLITDTQYF.

This sequence joins TRBV29-1 and TRBJ2-3, with TRBD2 matching 9 bases. The CDR3 consists of 15 residues. Per germline, CDR1 SQVTM and CDR2 ANQGSEA. V lost 4 bases and J lost 1; bases outside the gene matches: 6. CDR3 protein: CSVGATSGRTDTQYF. CDR3 in DNA: TGCAGCGTTGGTGCGACTAGCGGACGCACAGATACGCAGTATTTT.

The V call is TRBV12-3 or TRBV12-4, the J call TRBJ2-7; D gene uncertain. Trimming removed 4 bases from V and 2 bases from J, with 9 bases in between. CDR3 length: 13 amino acids. In DNA, the CDR3 is TGTGCCAGCAGTTATAATACACCCTACGAGCAGTACTTC. Translating it yields CASSYNTPYEQYF.

This clonotype has only a few counts. The gene calls are TRBV24-1 and TRBJ2-1, with TRBD2 matching 10 bases. The CDR3 spans 12 residues. Germline V gene lookup returns CDR1 KGHDR and CDR2 SFDVKD. J was trimmed by 9 bases and V by 9 bases; bases with no gene match: 4. The CDR3 DNA sequence: TGTGCCACCGGGGCTAGCGGGGGTGAGCAGTTCTTC. Amino acid sequence: CATGASGGEQFF.

The chain has TRBV27 and TRBJ2-2; weak D call: TRBD1 (5 bases). The CDR3 spans 16 residues. Germline values: CDR1 MNHEY, CDR2 SMNVEV (reference sequence). V was trimmed by 6 bases and J by 5 bases, leaving 19 bases between them. The chain's CDR3 is CASRTFREVKTGELFF. The CDR3 DNA reads TGTGCCAGCAGAACCTTCAGGGAAGTAAAGACCGGGGAGCTGTTTTTT.

This clonotype showed up just a few times. The chain employs TRBV12-3 or TRBV12-4 and TRBJ1-6, with D hard to call. The CDR3 covers 13 residues. The germline V and J ends were trimmed by 3 bases and 8 bases, with 8 bases remaining between them. CDR3 residues: CASSFTPYSPLHF. The CDR3, as DNA: TGTGCCAGCAGTTTTACGCCCTATTCACCCCTCCACTTT.

J is TRBJ2-5 and V is TRBV7-8, with D unresolved. The germline CDR1 and CDR2 sequences are SGHVS and FQNEAQ. V was shortened by 3 bases and J by 5 bases, with 13 bases between the two germline ends. The CDR3 has 14 residues. The CDR3 loop reads CASSFSGSLETQYF. The CDR3 DNA is TGTGCCAGCAGCTTTAGTGGGTCGTTGGAGACCCAGTACTTC. The full variable domain, rest sourced from reference TRBV7-8 and TRBJ2-5, is GAGVSQSPRYKVAKRGQDVALRCDPISGHVSLFWYQQALGQGPEFLTYFQNEAQLDKSGLPSDRFFAERPEGSVSTLKIQRTQQEDSAVYLCASSFSGSLETQYFGPGTRLLVL.

The rearrangement uses TRBV4-1 and TRBJ2-7; 12 bases line up with TRBD2. The CDR3 is 16 residues long. The V segment lost 4 bases and the J segment 5 bases; nucleotides outside the gene matches: 9. CDR1 and CDR2 from the germline V gene are MGHRA and YSYEKL. In DNA, the CDR3 is TGCGCCAGCAGCCGCGGCTCTAGCGGGGGGGCAGACGAGCAGTACTTC. This encodes CASSRGSSGGADEQYF.

This clonotype was observed a handful of times. The chain links TRBV5-1 to TRBJ2-5, with TRBD2 matching 14 bases. This CDR3 has 16 amino acids. V was pared by 4 bases and J by 1 base, with 3 bases of the junction left unmatched. Germline CDR1 SGHRS, CDR2 YFSETQ. CDR3: CASSGGLAGVQETQYF. The CDR3 DNA sequence: TGCGCCAGCAGCGGGGGACTAGCGGGGGTCCAAGAGACCCAGTACTTC.

This clonotype has only a few counts. Written as DNA, the CDR3 is TGTGCCAGCAGCAGCCCGGGTGGGGGGAACATTCAGTACTTC. This encodes CASSSPGGGNIQYF. This sequence joins TRBV11-2 and TRBJ2-4, with a possible D match to TRBD2 (6 bases). The CDR3 has 14 residues. Germline V lookup: CDR1 SGHAT, CDR2 FQNNGV. V lost 5 bases to trimming and J lost 7 bases, with 15 bases between them.

This clonotype was detected a few times. This sequence joins TRBV5-6 and TRBJ2-7, with D perhaps matching TRBD2 (5 bases). This CDR3 spans 15 amino acids. Germline CDR1 is SGHDT and CDR2 is YYEEEE. Trimming shortened V by 0 bases and J by 2 bases, and 12 bases separated the two germline ends. The CDR3: CASSLVGVSTYEQYF. The CDR3 DNA reads as TGTGCCAGCAGCTTGGTCGGGGTTTCCACCTACGAGCAGTACTTC.

This clonotype was seen a few times. The chain links TRBV4-3 to TRBJ2-1, with D unclear. Trimming took off 0 bases at V and 0 bases at J, with 9 bases between the two ends. Germline V gene data show CDR1 as LGHNA and CDR2 as YSLEER. The CDR3 length is 16 residues. The DNA of the CDR3 is TGCGCCAGCAGCCAAGATCACCGTAGCTCCTACAATGAGCAGTTCTTC. It translates to CASSQDHRSSYNEQFF.

V and J are TRBV2 and TRBJ1-5; D unclear. Trimming removed 7 bases at V and 0 bases at J, with 7 bases between. The CDR3 length is 13 residues. Per the germline V gene, CDR1 is SNHLY and CDR2 is FYNNEI. This CDR3 reads CASNQNSNQPQHF. In nucleotides, the CDR3 is TGTGCCAGCAACCAGAATAGCAATCAGCCCCAGCATTTT.

V gene TRBV5-5 combines with J gene TRBJ2-3; D may be TRBD2 (5 bases). Trimming shortened V by 5 bases and J by 2 bases, and 15 bases separated the two germline ends. The CDR3 covers 15 residues. Germline values: CDR1 SGHKS, CDR2 YYEKEE (reference sequence). This CDR3 reads CASRALDSYTDTQYF. The CDR3, as DNA: TGTGCCAGCAGGGCCCTGGACTCCTACACAGATACGCAGTATTTT.

The chain carries TRBV18 and TRBJ1-1; possibly TRBD1 for D (5 bases). The length of the CDR3 is 15 residues. Germline CDR1 and CDR2: KGHSH and LQKENI. The V end was cut by 6 bases, the J end by 0 bases, with 14 bases between. CDR3 residues: CASSPGRQLNTEAFF. CDR3 bases: TGTGCCAGCTCCCCGGGACGCCAGTTGAACACTGAAGCTTTCTTT.

The CDR3 coding sequence is TGTGCCATCAGTGAGTGGGGGGCAGATACGCAGTATTTT. Translating gives CAISEWGADTQYF. This chain links TRBV10-3 with TRBJ2-3; weak D call: TRBD2 (6 bases). Trimming removed 1 base at V and 4 bases at J, with 6 bases between. Germline values: CDR1 ENHRY, CDR2 SYGVKD. CDR3 length: 13 amino acids.

The gene calls are TRBV20-1 and TRBJ1-5; TRBD1 matches 11 bases. V trimming: 2 bases; J trimming: 1 base; junction bases outside the gene matches: 13. The CDR3 has 19 residues. Germline V lookup: CDR1 DFQATT, CDR2 SNEGSKA (reference sequence). The CDR3 nucleotides read TGCAGTGCTAGAAAAACTGGACAGGGGGCGAGTATAAGCAATCAGCCCCAGCATTTT. Translated: CSARKTGQGASISNQPQHF.

The chain joins TRBV7-2 to TRBJ2-3; 9 nucleotides agree with TRBD1. J was trimmed by 2 bases and V by 5 bases; bases with no gene match: 5. The length of the CDR3 is 15 residues. Germline V CDR1 and CDR2: SGHTA, FQGNSA. CDR3: CASSMGQGNTDTQYF. The CDR3 DNA is TGTGCCAGCAGCATGGGACAGGGTAACACAGATACGCAGTATTTT.

The rearrangement joins TRBV5-1 to TRBJ1-4, with D perhaps TRBD1 (6 bases). This CDR3 comprises 14 residues. The germline gives CDR1 SGHRS, CDR2 YFSETQ. The V gene lost 5 bases and the J gene lost 6 bases, with 14 bases spanning the gap. Here the CDR3 DNA reads TGCGCCAGCAGGAACACAGGGACGGATGAAAAACTGTTTTTT. This gives the protein CASRNTGTDEKLFF.

The chain recombines TRBV3-1 with TRBJ2-2, with 9 bases lining up with TRBD1. Per the germline V gene, CDR1 is LGHDT and CDR2 is YNNKEL (reference sequence). The V and J ends lost 6 bases and 6 bases, in that order; junction bases with no gene match: 5. The CDR3 extends over 14 amino acids. This CDR3 reads CASRVRQGAGELFF. The CDR3 region has the DNA TGTGCCAGCAGGGTGCGACAGGGGGCCGGGGAGCTGTTTTTT.

This clonotype was seen more than once but under ten times. The chain has TRBV6-2 or TRBV6-3 and TRBJ1-5; D ambiguous. CDR3 size: 14 residues. V gave up 4 bases and J gave up 4 bases, with 11 bases separating them. Germline CDR1 and CDR2: MNHEY and SVGEGT. For the CDR3, the DNA is TGTGCCAGCAGTTTTTTCAGCCTGAATCAGCCCCAGCATTTT. Residues: CASSFFSLNQPQHF.

This chain joins TRBV29-1 and TRBJ1-2, with D uncertain. The CDR3 totals 11 residues. Germline V gene lookup returns CDR1 SQVTM and CDR2 ANQGSEA. V was clipped by 4 bases and J by 8 bases, with 11 bases between them. CDR3 loop: CSVGTTEGYTF. The CDR3, as DNA: TGCAGCGTTGGGACCACGGAGGGCTACACCTTC.

CDR3 coding DNA: TGCAGCGTCCCGGGACAGGGGGTCGTTAACACCGGGGAGCTGTTTTTT. Translation gives CSVPGQGVVNTGELFF. The genes are TRBV29-1 and TRBJ2-2, with 11 bases identical to TRBD1. V lost 6 bases and J lost 2; bases outside the gene matches: 8. Germline lookup yields CDR1 SQVTM and CDR2 ANQGSEA. The CDR3 runs to 16 residues.

The rearrangement joins TRBV7-9 to TRBJ2-2; D may match TRBD1 or TRBD2 (5 bases each). The CDR3 spans 16 residues. Germline V CDR1 and CDR2: SEHNR, FQNEAQ (reference sequence). Between the trimmed V and J ends, which lost 0 bases and 2 bases, there was a span of 10 bases. The CDR3 region is CASSLAGELNTGELFF. CDR3 nucleotide sequence: TGTGCCAGCAGCTTAGCGGGGGAGCTAAACACCGGGGAGCTGTTTTTT.

The chain joins TRBV4-3 to TRBJ1-2; D possibly corresponds to TRBD1 (5 bases). The V gene lost 0 bases and the J gene lost 4 bases, with 18 bases spanning the gap. The germline CDR1 and CDR2 sequences are LGHNA and YSLEER. CDR3 length: 17 amino acids. The CDR3 loop reads CASSQDLVGRVSYGYTF. The CDR3 coding sequence is TGCGCCAGCAGCCAAGATCTTGTGGGGCGCGTTAGCTATGGCTACACCTTC.